This T cell receptor beta chain was documented in a study of T cell repertoires in cytomegalovirus infection. Study summary: Indications came from public TCR beta signatures; they pointed to CMV infection and to a matching HLA type.

TCRdb ran MiXCR on the reads and lists one entry per CDR3 protein. The sample gives about 900,000 distinct CDR3 sequences, approximately 30% of which show up once; 10% to 15% is in the top ten. V lost 0 bases, J lost 7 bases, and 15 bases lay in between. Germline V gene sequence: CDR1 LGHNA, CDR2 YSLEER. The CDR3 is made up of 16 amino acids. Study outcomes and limitations: Clonotypes of TCR beta that were HLA-C-restricted and CMV-specific dominated the ex vivo response. Cumulative frequency (of public TCR beta family members) identified carriers of CMV plus the relevant HLA.

A word on this clonotype: What it binds is unknown.

This chain connects TRBV4-3 to TRBJ2-2; D is undetermined. This clonotype was obtained from a human donor in good health (CMV status not recorded). Some clones in this sample may be carry-over from other donors' samples. The sample here was cultured CD8+ T cells from PBMCs, taken from culture after CMV antigen stimulation. The CDR3 spells CASSQDTRTVNGELFF. The CDR3 DNA is TGCGCCAGCAGCCAAGATACGAGAACCGTGAACGGGGAGCTGTTTTTT.